One and the same sample provided the 28 T cell receptor beta chains below, sequenced in a study of CD8+CD57+ T cells in acquired aplastic anemia. It was genomic DNA that served as the template for profiling TCR beta VDJ and CDR3. TCRdb fed the reads into MiXCR, producing one record per CDR3 protein. The table has 200,000 or so distinct CDR3 sequences, 64% seen once. What was sequenced was sorted CD4+, CD8+, or CD8+CD57+ T cells (not recorded which) from PBMCs. The receptors shown here come from a human donor with severe aplastic anemia or a healthy control (not recorded which).

The J gene is TRBJ1-5, the V gene TRBV7-9, with D maybe TRBD1 (5 bases). V lost 9 bases and J 2 bases, leaving 20 bases between the germline ends. Per germline, CDR1 SEHNR and CDR2 FQNEAQ (reference sequence). This CDR3 region has 16 residues. The CDR3 nucleotides are TGTGCCAGTAAAGGAAGGGGCAGGAGAGGCAATCAGCCCCAGCATTTT. The encoded protein is CASKGRGRRGNQPQHF. Using reference TRBV7-9 and TRBJ1-5 for the parts outside the CDR3, the full variable domain is DTGVSQNPRHKITKRGQNVTFRCDPISEHNRLYWYRQTLGQGPEFLTYFQNEAQLEKSRLLSDRFSAERPKGSFSTLEIQRTEQGDSAMYLCASKGRGRRGNQPQHFGDGTRLSIL.

The genes are TRBV12-3 or TRBV12-4 and TRBJ1-3; D gene ambiguous. Trimming removed 5 bases at V and 3 bases at J, with 5 bases between. CDR3 size: 12 residues. For the CDR3, the DNA is TGTGCCAGCAGTCCACATGGAAACACCATATATTTT. This codes for CASSPHGNTIYF.

Comment on this clonotype: A read error may account for a junction end that differs from germline. This chain uses TRBV2 with TRBJ1-1; D is uncertain. The CDR3 consists of 11 residues. The germline V gene has CDR1 SNHLY and CDR2 FYNNEI. CDR3 DNA: TGTGCCAGCAGCGCCGACACTGAAGCTCTCTTT. The encoded protein is CASSADTEALF.

About this clonotype: Its ends do not fully match the called genes, so a read error is possible. The rearrangement links TRBV7-7 to TRBJ2-7; TRBD1 is a possible D gene (5 bases). This CDR3 is built from 15 residues. Germline assignment: CDR1 SSHAT and CDR2 FNYEAQ (reference sequence). CDR3 protein: CASSLGAWQGYEQYF. Written as DNA, the CDR3 is TGTGCTAGCAGCTTAGGGGCGTGGCAGGGTTACGAGCAGTACTTC.

Written as DNA, the CDR3 is TGTGCCAGCAGTTTTGACAGGGCCTCTGGAAACACCATATATTTT. Protein product: CASSFDRASGNTIYF. This chain links TRBV6-5 with TRBJ1-3, with 7 bases lining up with TRBD1. Germline CDR1 is MNHEY and CDR2 is SVGAGI. The trim removed 4 bases at V and 0 bases at J, leaving 3 bases unmatched. This CDR3 spans 15 amino acids.

Ten or more counts support this clonotype. This chain joins TRBV12-3 or TRBV12-4 and TRBJ2-7, with 9 positions matching TRBD1. V lost 1 base to trimming and J lost 7 bases; unmatched junction nucleotides: 8. The CDR3 sequence is 15 residues long. The CDR3 here is CASSLEGQGWREQYF. The CDR3 nucleotides read TGTGCCAGCAGTTTAGAGGGACAGGGTTGGCGGGAGCAGTACTTC.

The gene calls are TRBV20-1 and TRBJ1-5, with D possibly matching TRBD1 (6 bases). This CDR3 is 16 amino acids long. Trimming removed 6 bases from V and 6 bases from J, with 24 bases in between. Germline V gene sequence: CDR1 DFQATT, CDR2 SNEGSKA (reference sequence). The CDR3 here is CSARSGGAVASQPQHF. The CDR3 nucleotides are TGCAGTGCCCGAAGTGGGGGCGCAGTGGCTTCTCAGCCCCAGCATTTT.

This clonotype was seen a handful of times. The chain is built from TRBV4-2 and TRBJ2-7; D is perhaps TRBD1 or TRBD2 (5 bases each). The ends were cut back, 1 base at V and 2 bases at J, with 18 bases in the middle. The CDR3 totals 17 residues. The germline V gene encodes CDR1 LGHNA and CDR2 YNFKEQ. The CDR3 region is CASSQGPTGTAPYEQYF. The CDR3 DNA sequence: TGTGCCAGCAGCCAAGGGCCGACTGGGACGGCCCCCTACGAGCAGTACTTC.

The chain is built from TRBV29-1 and TRBJ2-7; D remains ambiguous. V gave up 8 bases and J gave up 4 bases, with 12 bases separating them. The germline gives CDR1 SQVTM, CDR2 ANQGSEA. CDR3 length: 11 residues. The CDR3 DNA follows: TGCAGCCAAGAAGAACGGTACGAGCAGTACTTC. Its protein is CSQEERYEQYF.

The genes are TRBV7-2 and TRBJ1-2; 8 bases are shared with TRBD1. The junction had 7 bases not matched to a gene; V was cut back by 6 bases and J by 4 bases. The CDR3 covers 14 residues. Germline CDR1 SGHTA, CDR2 FQGNSA. CDR3 amino acids: CASRPDREGYGYTF. CDR3 coding DNA: TGTGCCAGCAGACCGGACAGGGAGGGCTATGGCTACACCTTC. The variable domain in full, completed from reference TRBV7-2 and TRBJ1-2, reads GAGVSQSPSNKVTEKGKDVELRCDPISGHTALYWYRQSLGQGLEFLIYFQGNSAPDKSGLPSDRFSAERTGGSVSTLTIQRTQQEDSAVYLCASRPDREGYGYTFGSGTRLTVV.

The chain has TRBV7-9 and TRBJ1-5; perhaps TRBD1 as D (6 bases). This CDR3 has 16 residues. V shed 0 bases and J shed 7 bases, with 16 bases lying between them. The germline gives CDR1 SEHNR, CDR2 FQNEAQ (reference sequence). For the CDR3, the DNA is TGTGCCAGCAGCTTAGCCGAGGGGGTCTACGAGCAGCCCCAGCATTTT. This sequence encodes CASSLAEGVYEQPQHF.

The chain uses TRBV20-1 and TRBJ2-1; D is tentatively TRBD1 or TRBD2 (6 bases each). V was trimmed by 6 bases and J by 2 bases, leaving 17 bases between them. There are 15 residues in the CDR3. Germline lookup yields CDR1 DFQATT and CDR2 SNEGSKA (reference sequence). The CDR3 sequence: CSARGGLGPYNEQFF. The CDR3 region has the DNA TGCAGTGCCCGAGGGGGGCTAGGCCCCTACAATGAGCAGTTCTTC.

The rearrangement joins TRBV11-3 to TRBJ2-5; tentatively, D is TRBD1 (6 bases). The CDR3 runs to 16 residues. Trimming left V 5 bases short and J 2 bases short, with 18 bases between. The germline CDR1 and CDR2 sequences are SGHNT and YENEEA. The CDR3 spells CASSPMWGPGQETQYF. In nucleotides, the CDR3 is TGTGCCAGCAGCCCCATGTGGGGGCCAGGGCAAGAGACCCAGTACTTC. Complete variable domain (other parts from reference TRBV11-3 and TRBJ2-5): EAGVVQSPRYKIIEKKQPVAFWCNPISGHNTLYWYLQNLGQGPELLIRYENEEAVDDSQLPKDRFSAERLKGVDSTLKIQPAELGDSAVYLCASSPMWGPGQETQYFGPGTRLLVL.

The genes are TRBV9 and TRBJ1-2; 8 positions match TRBD1. Germline CDR1 reads SGDLS; CDR2 reads YYNGEE. This CDR3 is 14 amino acids long. V shed 2 bases, J shed 5 bases, and the junction held 5 bases outside the gene matches. CDR3 residues: CASSVMDRVYGYTF. The CDR3 DNA is TGTGCCAGCAGCGTTATGGACAGGGTATATGGCTACACCTTC.

This clonotype was seen only a few times. The chain is built from TRBV20-1 and TRBJ1-6; D perhaps matches TRBD1 (6 bases). Trimming stripped 4 bases from V and 1 base from J, with 14 bases between. The CDR3 covers 16 residues. Germline values: CDR1 DFQATT, CDR2 SNEGSKA (reference sequence). CDR3 nucleotide sequence: TGCAGTGCTAACAGGGACTTAGGTTCCTATAATTCACCCCTCCACTTT. Translating it yields CSANRDLGSYNSPLHF.

This clonotype has at least ten counts. The V call is TRBV29-1, the J call TRBJ1-2, with TRBD1 matching 9 bases. The CDR3 spans 15 residues. Germline CDR1 is SQVTM and CDR2 is ANQGSEA. V lost 6 bases and J lost 8; bases outside the gene matches: 16. CDR3 in DNA: TGCAGCGTCGGTTACGACAGGGGGTTGTCTGGCGGCTACACCTTC. Translated: CSVGYDRGLSGGYTF. The entire variable domain, with the rest obtained from reference TRBV29-1 and TRBJ1-2, is as follows: SAVISQKPSRDICQRGTSLTIQCQVDSQVTMMFWYRQQPGQSLTLIATANQGSEATYESGFVIDKFPISRPNLTFSTLTVSNMSPEDSSIYLCSVGYDRGLSGGYTFGSGTRLTVV.

This sequence joins TRBV7-8 and TRBJ2-5, with D perhaps TRBD1 (6 bases). CDR3 size: 15 residues. The V end was cut by 2 bases, the J end by 5 bases, with 15 bases between. Germline V CDR1 and CDR2: SGHVS, FQNEAQ. CDR3 coding DNA: TGTGCCAGCAGCTTAAGGTCAGGGGATACGGAGACCCAGTACTTC. Encoded protein: CASSLRSGDTETQYF.

The chain combines TRBV7-8 with TRBJ2-3, with D tentatively TRBD1 or TRBD2 (5 bases each). V was pared by 3 bases and J by 6 bases, with 10 bases between. Germline V gives CDR1 SGHVS, CDR2 FQNEAQ. The length of the CDR3 is 13 residues. CDR3 loop: CASSFKGEDTQYF. Written as DNA, the CDR3 is TGTGCCAGCAGCTTCAAAGGGGAGGATACGCAGTATTTT.

The sample holds many counts of this clonotype. The chain has TRBV13 and TRBJ1-2; the D gene is possibly TRBD1 (5 bases). Germline assignment: CDR1 PRHDT and CDR2 FYEKMQ (reference sequence). The germline V and J ends were trimmed by 6 bases and 1 base, with 15 bases remaining between them. CDR3 length: 15 residues. CDR3 nucleotide sequence: TGTGCCAGCAGACCTTGGACAAGTAATAACTATGGCTACACCTTC. Encoded protein: CASRPWTSNNYGYTF. The variable domain in full, completed from reference TRBV13 and TRBJ1-2, reads AAGVIQSPRHLIKEKRETATLKCYPIPRHDTVYWYQQGPGQDPQFLISFYEKMQSDKGSIPDRFSAQQFSDYHSELNMSSLELGDSALYFCASRPWTSNNYGYTFGSGTRLTVV.

The chain recombines TRBV7-9 with TRBJ2-7; 11 nucleotides line up with TRBD2. Germline V gene lookup returns CDR1 SEHNR and CDR2 FQNEAQ (reference sequence). V was pared by 1 base and J by 6 bases, with 11 bases of the junction left unmatched. The CDR3 consists of 17 residues. CDR3 nucleotides: TGTGCCAGCAGCTTAGTCGTACGACTAGCGGGAATCACCGAGCAGTACTTC. This encodes CASSLVVRLAGITEQYF.

Only a few counts were recorded for this clonotype. The rearrangement joins TRBV7-9 to TRBJ2-2, with D hard to call. Germline CDR1 reads SEHNR; CDR2 reads FQNEAQ (reference sequence). This CDR3 contains 11 residues. Trimming left V 7 bases short and J 8 bases short, with 8 bases between. The CDR3 region is CASMGGGELFF. The CDR3 region has the DNA TGTGCCAGCATGGGTGGAGGGGAGCTGTTTTTT.

This clonotype came up a few times. V usage is TRBV5-1 and J usage is TRBJ2-3; no definite D call. This CDR3 spans 12 amino acids. Germline V CDR1 and CDR2: SGHRS, YFSETQ. V lost 4 bases, J lost 5 bases, and 8 bases lay in between. The CDR3 region has the DNA TGCGCCAGCAGCCCTGAGCGAGATACGCAGTATTTT. This encodes CASSPERDTQYF.

For this clonotype: This sequence may be a read error, since a much larger clone differs from it by one base. The chain combines TRBV6-1 with TRBJ1-1, with TRBD1 matching 7 bases. Germline CDR1 and CDR2: MNHNS and SASEGT. CDR3 size: 16 residues. The CDR3 DNA sequence: TGTGCCAGCAGTGAAGCGTTTGGGACAGTGAAGACTGAAGCTTTCTTT. It translates to CASSEAFGTVKTEAFF.

This clonotype occurred once. The V gene is TRBV12-3 or TRBV12-4, the J gene TRBJ2-7, with TRBD2 matching over 12 bases. The CDR3 totals 17 residues. After removal of 1 base from V and 4 bases from J, the junction contained 8 bases not matched to a gene. As DNA, the CDR3 is TGTGCCAGCAGTTTAGGGACTAGCGGGAAATTTTTGTACGAGCAGTACTTC. Residues: CASSLGTSGKFLYEQYF.

The chain has TRBV9 and TRBJ1-2; 9 nucleotides line up with TRBD1. The germline V gene has CDR1 SGDLS and CDR2 YYNGEE. The CDR3 totals 14 residues. With V trimmed by 4 bases and J by 8 bases, 9 bases remained unmatched. CDR3 nucleotide sequence: TGTGCCAGCAGCACGGGACAGGGAATTAGAGGCTACACCTTC. It specifies CASSTGQGIRGYTF.

The chain has TRBV7-2 and TRBJ1-6; D possibly corresponds to TRBD1 (5 bases). The CDR3 sequence is 16 residues long. The germline CDR1 and CDR2 sequences are SGHTA and FQGNSA. V dropped 1 base and J dropped 7 bases, with 14 bases sitting between them. CDR3 amino acids: CASSLEGPGLNSPLHF. The CDR3 region has the DNA TGTGCCAGCAGCTTAGAGGGCCCAGGGTTAAATTCACCCCTCCACTTT.

This rearrangement joins TRBV25-1 to TRBJ2-4, with 9 nucleotides matching TRBD1. CDR3 length: 14 residues. Per germline, CDR1 MGHDK and CDR2 SYGVNS. Trimming took 3 bases from V and 10 from J; bases not matched to a gene: 7. The CDR3 DNA reads as TGTGCCAGCAGTGAGCCTGGACAGGGGAGTATTCAGTACTTC. It specifies CASSEPGQGSIQYF.

The sample holds many counts of this clonotype. This chain connects TRBV30 to TRBJ1-1; D unresolved. This CDR3 region has 13 residues. Germline V gene data show CDR1 as GTSNPN and CDR2 as SVGIG (reference sequence). The V gene lost 0 bases and the J gene lost 0 bases, with 5 bases spanning the gap. The CDR3 here is CAWSVEVNTEAFF. The CDR3 bases are TGTGCCTGGAGTGTAGAGGTGAACACTGAAGCTTTCTTT.